The clone carrying this T cell receptor beta chain showed up just a few times. What it binds is unknown. These data originate in a study of T cell repertoires in cytomegalovirus infection. From the reads, TCRdb called clonotypes with MiXCR, one entry per CDR3 protein. The table records hundreds of thousands of distinct CDR3 sequences, roughly 36% of them present only once. Trimming at V came to 6 bases and at J to 2 bases, leaving 3 bases not matched to a gene. CDR1 KGHDR and CDR2 SFDVKD come from the germline V gene. The length of the CDR3 is 15 residues. This clonotype originated in a human donor in good health (CMV status not recorded). Some clones in this sample may be carry-over from other donors' samples. The sample in question was cultured PBMCs, obtained from culture after CMV antigen stimulation. The chain combines TRBV24-1 with TRBJ2-1, with 10 positions matching TRBD2. CDR3 in amino acids: CATSLGTSAYNEQFF. DNA for the CDR3: TGTGCCACCAGTCTTGGGACTAGCGCCTACAATGAGCAGTTCTTC.